This T cell receptor beta chain was captured in a study of cytomegalovirus exposure and HLA in healthy donors. Study in general: In an early release, HLA-typed donors contributed approximately 82 million unique TCR sequences.

The CDR3 runs to 11 residues. The germline V gene encodes CDR1 GTSNPN and CDR2 SVGIG (reference sequence). With V trimmed by 1 base and J by 14 bases, 7 bases remained unmatched. The PCR made use of 60 Vbeta and 13 Jbeta primers. This table comes from immunoSEQ multiplex PCR, and its TCRdb copy is limited to in-frame clones, with some not included. The data show under 200,000 clones, roughly 80% seen once. This receptor was identified in a male donor in good health and CMV-seropositive. The sequenced sample consisted of PBMCs. This chain links TRBV30 with TRBJ1-2; TRBD1 matches at 7 bases. The CDR3 bases are TGTGCCTGGAGTGCCGGGACAGAAGCGACCTTC. Translated, it gives CAWSAGTEATF.